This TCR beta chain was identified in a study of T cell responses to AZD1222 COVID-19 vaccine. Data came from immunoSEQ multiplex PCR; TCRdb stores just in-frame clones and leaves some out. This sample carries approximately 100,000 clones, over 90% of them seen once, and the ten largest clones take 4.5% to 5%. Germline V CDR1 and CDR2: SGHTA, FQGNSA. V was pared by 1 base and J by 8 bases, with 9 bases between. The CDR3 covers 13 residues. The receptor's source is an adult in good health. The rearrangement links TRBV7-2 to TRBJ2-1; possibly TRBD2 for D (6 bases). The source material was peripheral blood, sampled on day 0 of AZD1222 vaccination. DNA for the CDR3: TGTGCCAGCAGCTTAGGGAGGGGAGATGAGCAGTTCTTC. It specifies CASSLGRGDEQFF.